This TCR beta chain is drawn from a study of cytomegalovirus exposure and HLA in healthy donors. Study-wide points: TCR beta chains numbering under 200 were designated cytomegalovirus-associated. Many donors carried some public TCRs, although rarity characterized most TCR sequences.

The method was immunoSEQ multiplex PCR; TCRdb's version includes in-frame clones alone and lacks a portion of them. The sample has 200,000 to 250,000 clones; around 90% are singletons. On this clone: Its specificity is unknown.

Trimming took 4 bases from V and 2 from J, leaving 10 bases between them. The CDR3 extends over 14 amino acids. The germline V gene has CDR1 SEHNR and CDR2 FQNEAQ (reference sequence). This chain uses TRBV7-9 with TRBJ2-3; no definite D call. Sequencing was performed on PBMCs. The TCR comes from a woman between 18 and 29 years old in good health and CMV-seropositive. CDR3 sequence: CASSSLTATDTQYF. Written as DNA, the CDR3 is TGTGCCAGCAGCTCACTAACGGCCACAGATACGCAGTATTTT.